The 12 T cell receptor beta chains presented below share a single source sample, sequenced in a study of patients and donors after allogeneic stem cell transplantation. Each CDR3 protein is one row after TCRdb ran MiXCR on the RT-PCR reads. The table records under 200,000 distinct CDR3 sequences, around 30% of them present only once. What was sequenced was blood, either unsorted or a sorted T cell fraction (not recorded which). These receptors originate from a human donor who was either an allogeneic HSCT recipient or a stem cell or donor lymphocyte infusion donor (not recorded which). It is not recorded whose cells these are; they may come from a transplant donor.

The V gene is TRBV25-1, the J gene TRBJ2-2; D possibly corresponds to TRBD1 (5 bases). Germline loops: CDR1 MGHDK, CDR2 SYGVNS. This CDR3 spans 15 amino acids. Trimming took off 5 bases at V and 3 bases at J, with 13 bases between the two ends. CDR3 DNA sequence: TGTGCCAGCAGTTCTCCATTGGGGCACACCGGGGAGCTGTTTTTT. This sequence encodes CASSSPLGHTGELFF.

This clonotype appeared a few times. The chain recombines TRBV25-1 with TRBJ2-7; D not resolved. With 1 base removed from V and 3 bases from J, the gap between germline ends came to 10 bases. The germline CDR1 and CDR2 sequences are MGHDK and SYGVNS. CDR3 length equals 14 residues. The CDR3 sequence: CASSESGRNYEQYF. The DNA of the CDR3 is TGTGCCAGCAGTGAATCTGGACGGAACTACGAGCAGTACTTC.

V usage is TRBV30 and J usage is TRBJ1-4; D call uncertain. Looked up from germline, CDR1 is GTSNPN and CDR2 is SVGIG (reference sequence). Trimming removed 4 bases from V and 4 bases from J, with 7 bases in between. The CDR3 has 12 residues. The CDR3 DNA reads TGTGCCTGGAAGCAGAATAATGAAAAACTGTTTTTT. This codes for CAWKQNNEKLFF.

By share of the sample, this clonotype is medium-sized (0.01 to 0.1%). The chain is built from TRBV5-1 and TRBJ1-4, with a weak D call TRBD1 (6 bases). V was clipped by 4 bases and J by 5 bases, with 9 bases between them. This CDR3 region has 13 residues. Germline CDR1 is SGHRS and CDR2 is YFSETQ. The CDR3 DNA reads as TGCGCCAGCAGCGGAGGACAGAATGAAAAACTGTTTTTT. It is translated as CASSGGQNEKLFF.

This clonotype was counted between two and nine times. The chain is built from TRBV7-2 and TRBJ2-7; TRBD2 agrees at 12 bases. Germline CDR1 and CDR2: SGHTA and FQGNSA. CDR3 length: 15 amino acids. V lost 1 base, J lost 3 bases, and 1 base stayed unmatched. CDR3 region: CASSLGLAGVYEQYF. The CDR3 bases are TGTGCCAGCAGCTTAGGACTAGCGGGAGTCTACGAGCAGTACTTC.

This clonotype was observed a handful of times. V gene TRBV2 combines with J gene TRBJ2-7; 13 positions match TRBD2. Losses at the gene ends were 7 bases for V and 1 base for J; bases not matched to a gene: 4. The germline CDR1 and CDR2 sequences are SNHLY and FYNNEI. CDR3 length equals 15 residues. DNA for the CDR3: TGTGCCAGCATAGGACTAGCGGGAGAGTCCTACGAGCAGTACTTC. Amino acids: CASIGLAGESYEQYF.

As DNA, the CDR3 is TGTGCCAGCAGTCCCCATCTCAGAGGGAATGAAAAACTGTTTTTT. Protein: CASSPHLRGNEKLFF. The chain joins TRBV3-1 to TRBJ1-4; D call uncertain. CDR1 and CDR2 from the germline V gene are LGHDT and YNNKEL (reference sequence). V lost 6 bases to trimming and J lost 5 bases, with 16 bases between them. This CDR3 has 15 residues.

On this clonotype: The junction departs from germline at one end; a sequencing error may be responsible. The chain recombines TRBV7-7 with TRBJ2-1; 8 nucleotides agree with TRBD2. In germline, CDR1 is SSHAT, CDR2 FNYEAQ (reference sequence). The CDR3 contains 15 residues. CDR3 bases: TGTGCTAGCAGCTTAGAACTAGCGGTTTACAATGAGCAGTTCTTC. It is translated as CASSLELAVYNEQFF.

The chain joins TRBV10-1 to TRBJ2-1, with D unresolved. Per germline, CDR1 WNHNN and CDR2 SYGVQD (reference sequence). V lost 8 bases and J 3 bases, leaving 11 bases between the germline ends. The CDR3 length is 13 residues. CDR3 bases: TGCGCCAGCGGGATCGGGTACTACAATGAGCAGTTCTTC. Protein sequence: CASGIGYYNEQFF.

To note about this clonotype: One base away lies a much larger clone, so this may be a sequencing read error. The CDR3 end shows no conserved phenylalanine or tryptophan, and so a read error is likely. The chain carries TRBV6-5 and TRBJ1-4; D remains ambiguous. V gave up 0 bases and J gave up 0 bases, with 8 bases separating them. The CDR3 is 16 residues long. The germline gives CDR1 MNHEY, CDR2 SVGAGI. CDR3 residues: CASSYSSAATNEKLFL. CDR3 nucleotides: TGTGCCAGCAGTTACTCTTCGGCGGCAACTAATGAAAAACTGTTTTTG.

In this sample, this clonotype is medium-sized (0.01 to 0.1%). The rearrangement links TRBV12-3 or TRBV12-4 to TRBJ1-5; TRBD1 might be the D (6 bases). The CDR3 consists of 12 residues. The V end lost 5 bases, the J end lost 15 bases, and 17 bases lay between the germline ends. The CDR3 here is CASSLQGRERHF. DNA for the CDR3: TGTGCCAGCAGTCTCCAGGGGAGGGAAAGGCATTTT.

The chain links TRBV7-2 to TRBJ1-1; D gene ambiguous. Germline CDR1 and CDR2: SGHTA and FQGNSA. This CDR3 region has 14 residues. V lost 3 bases and J lost 1, with 9 bases in between. The CDR3 region has the DNA TGTGCCAGCAGCTTTACCCCGGGGAACACTGAAGCTTTCTTT. It is translated as CASSFTPGNTEAFF.